This T cell receptor beta chain emerged from a study of response to subunit inactivated influenza vaccine. V was pared by 7 bases and J by 0 bases, with 16 bases between. The CDR3 is 16 residues long. Germline lookup yields CDR1 MNHEY and CDR2 SVGEGT. TCRdb re-called the RT-PCR reads through MiXCR, storing one row per CDR3 protein. The table includes about 500,000 distinct CDR3 sequences, approximately 16% detected once. The chain combines TRBV6-2 or TRBV6-3 with TRBJ1-5; tentatively, D is TRBD1 (5 bases). The sequence derives from a man aged 50 to 75 who received an inactivated influenza vaccine. The sequencing used CD4+ T cells sorted from PBMCs, collected around 25 months after vaccination. CDR3 loop: CASTGLQDLSNQPQHF. DNA for the CDR3: TGTGCCAGCACCGGCCTACAGGATCTTAGCAATCAGCCCCAGCATTTT.